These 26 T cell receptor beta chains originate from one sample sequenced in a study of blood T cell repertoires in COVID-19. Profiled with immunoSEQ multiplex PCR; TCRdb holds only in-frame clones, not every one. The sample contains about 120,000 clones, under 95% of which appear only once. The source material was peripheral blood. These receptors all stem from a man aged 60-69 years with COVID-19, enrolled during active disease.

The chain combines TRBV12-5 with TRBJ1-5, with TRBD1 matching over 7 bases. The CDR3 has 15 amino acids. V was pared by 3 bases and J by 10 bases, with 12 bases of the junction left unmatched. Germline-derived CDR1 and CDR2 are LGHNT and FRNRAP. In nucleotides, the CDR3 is TGTGCTAGTGGTTTCACGACAGGGCCACTCATCCCCCAGCATTTT. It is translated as CASGFTTGPLIPQHF.

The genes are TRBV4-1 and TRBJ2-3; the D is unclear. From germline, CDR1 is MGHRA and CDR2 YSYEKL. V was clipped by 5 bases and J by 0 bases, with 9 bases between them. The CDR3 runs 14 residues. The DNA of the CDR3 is TGCGCCAGCAGCACTTTATCTAGCACAGATACGCAGTATTTT. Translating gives CASSTLSSTDTQYF.

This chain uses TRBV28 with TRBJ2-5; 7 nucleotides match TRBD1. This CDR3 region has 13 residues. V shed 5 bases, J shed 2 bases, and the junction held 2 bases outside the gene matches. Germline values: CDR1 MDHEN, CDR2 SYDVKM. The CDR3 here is CASSGTDQETQYF. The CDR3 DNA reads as TGTGCCAGCAGTGGGACAGATCAAGAGACCCAGTACTTC.

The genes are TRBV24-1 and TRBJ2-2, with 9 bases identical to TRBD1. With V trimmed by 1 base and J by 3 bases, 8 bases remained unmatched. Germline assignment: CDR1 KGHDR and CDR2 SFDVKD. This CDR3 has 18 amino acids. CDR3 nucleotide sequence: TGTGCCACCAGTGATTTTGGGGAACAGGGGGCGGACACCGGGGAGCTGTTTTTT. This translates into CATSDFGEQGADTGELFF.

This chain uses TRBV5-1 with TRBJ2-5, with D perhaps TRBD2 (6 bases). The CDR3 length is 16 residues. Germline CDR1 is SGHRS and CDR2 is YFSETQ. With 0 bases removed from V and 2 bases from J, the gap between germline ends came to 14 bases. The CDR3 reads CASSLEGGTEQETQYF. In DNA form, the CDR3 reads TGCGCCAGCAGCTTGGAGGGCGGGACGGAGCAAGAGACCCAGTACTTC.

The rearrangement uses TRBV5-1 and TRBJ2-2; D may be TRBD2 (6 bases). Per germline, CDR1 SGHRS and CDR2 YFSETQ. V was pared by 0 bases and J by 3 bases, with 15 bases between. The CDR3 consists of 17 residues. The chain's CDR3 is CASSLEARTTDTGELFF. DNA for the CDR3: TGCGCCAGCAGCTTGGAGGCCAGGACTACCGACACCGGGGAGCTGTTTTTT.

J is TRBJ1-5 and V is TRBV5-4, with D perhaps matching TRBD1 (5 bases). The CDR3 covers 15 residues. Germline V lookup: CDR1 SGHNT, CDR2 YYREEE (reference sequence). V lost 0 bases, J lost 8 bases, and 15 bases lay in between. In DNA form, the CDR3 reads TGTGCCAGCAGCTTGGACGTCGGACAAATCGAGCCCCAGCATTTT. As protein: CASSLDVGQIEPQHF.

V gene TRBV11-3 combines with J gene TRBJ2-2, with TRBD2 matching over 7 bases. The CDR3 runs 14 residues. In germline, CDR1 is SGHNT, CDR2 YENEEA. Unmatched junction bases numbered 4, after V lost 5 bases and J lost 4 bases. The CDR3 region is CASSRDYLTGELFF. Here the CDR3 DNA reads TGTGCCAGCAGCAGGGACTACCTCACCGGGGAGCTGTTTTTT. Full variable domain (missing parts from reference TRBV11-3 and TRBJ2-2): EAGVVQSPRYKIIEKKQPVAFWCNPISGHNTLYWYLQNLGQGPELLIRYENEEAVDDSQLPKDRFSAERLKGVDSTLKIQPAELGDSAVYLCASSRDYLTGELFFGEGSRLTVL.

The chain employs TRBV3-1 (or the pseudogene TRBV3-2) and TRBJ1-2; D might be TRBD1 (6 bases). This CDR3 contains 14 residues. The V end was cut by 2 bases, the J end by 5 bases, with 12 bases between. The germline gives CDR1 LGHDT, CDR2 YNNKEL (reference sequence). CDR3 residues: CASSQSAGEYGYTF. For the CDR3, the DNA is TGTGCCAGCAGCCAATCGGCAGGGGAATATGGCTACACCTTC.

The CDR3 protein is CASSRDRLMNTEAFF. CDR3 sequence (DNA): TGTGCCAGCAGTAGGGACAGACTCATGAACACTGAAGCTTTCTTT. The chain joins TRBV2 to TRBJ1-1; 7 bases line up with TRBD1. With V trimmed by 5 bases and J by 0 bases, 6 bases remained unmatched. The CDR3 totals 15 residues. Germline V gene data show CDR1 as SNHLY and CDR2 as FYNNEI. The variable domain in full, completed from reference TRBV2 and TRBJ1-1, reads EPEVTQTPSHQVTQMGQEVILRCVPISNHLYFYWYRQILGQKVEFLVSFYNNEISEKSEIFDDQFSVERPDGSNFTLKIRSTKLEDSAMYFCASSRDRLMNTEAFFGQGTRLTVV.

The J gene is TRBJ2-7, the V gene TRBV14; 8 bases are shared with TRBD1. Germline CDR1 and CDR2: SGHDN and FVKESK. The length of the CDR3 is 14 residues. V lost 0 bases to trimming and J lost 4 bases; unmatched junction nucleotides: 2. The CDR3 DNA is TGTGCCAGCAGCCAAGATCGGACAGGGTACGAGCAGTACTTC. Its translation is CASSQDRTGYEQYF.

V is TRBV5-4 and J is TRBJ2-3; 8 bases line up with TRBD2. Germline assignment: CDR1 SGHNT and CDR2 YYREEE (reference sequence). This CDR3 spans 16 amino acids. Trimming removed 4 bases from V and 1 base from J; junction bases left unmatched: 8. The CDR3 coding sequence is TGTGCCAGCAGCCGACGTCTGACTAGCGGCACAGATACGCAGTATTTT. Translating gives CASSRRLTSGTDTQYF.

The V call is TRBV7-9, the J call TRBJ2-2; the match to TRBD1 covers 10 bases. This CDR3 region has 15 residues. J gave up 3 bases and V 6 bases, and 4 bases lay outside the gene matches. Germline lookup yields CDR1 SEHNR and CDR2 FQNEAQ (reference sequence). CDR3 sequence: CASSPGTGDTGELFF. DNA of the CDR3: TGTGCCAGCAGTCCCGGGACAGGGGACACCGGGGAGCTGTTTTTT. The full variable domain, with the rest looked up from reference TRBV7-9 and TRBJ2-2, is DTGVSQNPRHKITKRGQNVTFRCDPISEHNRLYWYRQTLGQGPEFLTYFQNEAQLEKSRLLSDRFSAERPKGSFSTLEIQRTEQGDSAMYLCASSPGTGDTGELFFGEGSRLTVL.

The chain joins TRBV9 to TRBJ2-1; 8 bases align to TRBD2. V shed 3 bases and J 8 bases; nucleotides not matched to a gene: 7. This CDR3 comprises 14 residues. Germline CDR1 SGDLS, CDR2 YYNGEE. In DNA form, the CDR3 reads TGTGCCAGCAGCGAAACCACTAGCGGCGATGAGCAGTTCTTC. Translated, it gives CASSETTSGDEQFF.

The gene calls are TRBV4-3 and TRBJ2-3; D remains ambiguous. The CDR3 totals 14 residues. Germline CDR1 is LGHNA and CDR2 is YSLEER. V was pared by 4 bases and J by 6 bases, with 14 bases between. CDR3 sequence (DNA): TGCGCCAGCAGCCTAGAGTCCAGGTCCGATACGCAGTATTTT. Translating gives CASSLESRSDTQYF.

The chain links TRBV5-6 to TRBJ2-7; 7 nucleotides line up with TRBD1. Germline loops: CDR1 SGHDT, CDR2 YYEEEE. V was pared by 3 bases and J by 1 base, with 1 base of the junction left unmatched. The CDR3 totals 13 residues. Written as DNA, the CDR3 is TGTGCCAGCAGCTGGGACAGATCCTACGAGCAGTACTTC. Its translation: CASSWDRSYEQYF.

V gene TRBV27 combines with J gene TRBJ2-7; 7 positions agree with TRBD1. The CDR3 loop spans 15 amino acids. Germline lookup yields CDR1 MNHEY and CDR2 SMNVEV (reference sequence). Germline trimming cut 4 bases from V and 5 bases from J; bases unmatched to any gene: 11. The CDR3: CASSSQTGSVHEQYF. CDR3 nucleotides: TGTGCCAGCAGTTCCCAGACAGGGTCGGTCCACGAGCAGTACTTC.

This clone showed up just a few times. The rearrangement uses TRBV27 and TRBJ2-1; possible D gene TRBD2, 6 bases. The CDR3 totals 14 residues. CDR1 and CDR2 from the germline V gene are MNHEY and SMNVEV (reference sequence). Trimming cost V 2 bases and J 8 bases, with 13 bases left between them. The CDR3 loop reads CASSLGGVVDEQFF. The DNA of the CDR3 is TGTGCCAGCAGTTTAGGAGGGGTCGTAGATGAGCAGTTCTTC.

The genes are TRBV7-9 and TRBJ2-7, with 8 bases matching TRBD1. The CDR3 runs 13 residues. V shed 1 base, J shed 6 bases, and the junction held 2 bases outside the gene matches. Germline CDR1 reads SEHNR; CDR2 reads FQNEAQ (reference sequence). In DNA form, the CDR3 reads TGTGCCAGCAGCTTAGAACAGGGGGGCGAGCAGTACTTC. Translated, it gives CASSLEQGGEQYF.

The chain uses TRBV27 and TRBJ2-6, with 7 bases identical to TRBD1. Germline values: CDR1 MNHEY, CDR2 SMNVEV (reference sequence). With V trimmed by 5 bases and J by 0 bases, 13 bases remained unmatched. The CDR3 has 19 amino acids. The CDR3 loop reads CASSLRLGGHVSGANVLTF. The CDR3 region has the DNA TGTGCCAGCAGTCTTCGCCTAGGGGGCCACGTCTCTGGGGCCAACGTCCTGACTTTC.

The CDR3, as DNA: TGCGCCAGCAGCGAACGACTAGCGGGGACCGGGGAGCTGTTTTTT. Translating gives CASSERLAGTGELFF. The chain carries TRBV5-1 and TRBJ2-2, with 11 bases that match TRBD2. The CDR3 extends over 15 amino acids. The J segment lost 5 bases and the V segment lost 4 bases, leaving 4 bases of the junction unmatched. Per germline, CDR1 SGHRS and CDR2 YFSETQ.

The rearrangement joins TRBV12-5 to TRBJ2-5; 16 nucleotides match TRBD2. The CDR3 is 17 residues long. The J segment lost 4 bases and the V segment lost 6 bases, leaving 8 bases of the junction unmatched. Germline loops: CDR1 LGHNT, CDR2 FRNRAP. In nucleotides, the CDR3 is TGTGCTAGTGGCCAGGGACTAGCGGGAGGGTGGGGAGAGACCCAGTACTTC. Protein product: CASGQGLAGGWGETQYF.

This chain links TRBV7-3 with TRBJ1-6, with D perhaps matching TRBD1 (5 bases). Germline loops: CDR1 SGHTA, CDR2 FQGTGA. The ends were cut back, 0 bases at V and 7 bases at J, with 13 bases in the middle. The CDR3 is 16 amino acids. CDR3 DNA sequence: TGTGCCAGCAGCTTAACTGGGGCGTTTGACAATTCACCCCTCCACTTT. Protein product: CASSLTGAFDNSPLHF.

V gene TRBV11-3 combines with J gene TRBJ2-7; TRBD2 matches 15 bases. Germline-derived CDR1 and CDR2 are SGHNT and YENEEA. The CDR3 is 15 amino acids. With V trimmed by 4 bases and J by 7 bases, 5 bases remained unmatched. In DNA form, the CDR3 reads TGTGCCAGCAGCTCACAGGGACTAGCGGGAGGTGAGCAGTACTTC. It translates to CASSSQGLAGGEQYF.

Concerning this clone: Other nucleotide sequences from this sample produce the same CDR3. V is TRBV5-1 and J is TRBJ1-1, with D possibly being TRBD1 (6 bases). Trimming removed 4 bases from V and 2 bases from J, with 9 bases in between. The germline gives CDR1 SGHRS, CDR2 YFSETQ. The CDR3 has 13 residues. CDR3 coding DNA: TGCGCCAGCAGCGCGACAGGCAACACTGAAGCTTTCTTT. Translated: CASSATGNTEAFF. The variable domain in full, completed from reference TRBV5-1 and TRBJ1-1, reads KAGVTQTPRYLIKTRGQQVTLSCSPISGHRSVSWYQQTPGQGLQFLFEYFSETQRNKGNFPGRFSGRQFSNSRSEMNVSTLELGDSALYLCASSATGNTEAFFGQGTRLTVV.

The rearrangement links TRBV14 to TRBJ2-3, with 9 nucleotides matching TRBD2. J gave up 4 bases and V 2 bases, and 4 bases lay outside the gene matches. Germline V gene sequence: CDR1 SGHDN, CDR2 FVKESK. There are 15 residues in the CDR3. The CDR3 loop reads CASSQRGRGSDTQYF. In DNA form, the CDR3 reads TGTGCCAGCAGCCAACGCGGGAGGGGGTCAGATACGCAGTATTTT.